A single sample is the source of the 20 T cell receptor beta chains below, sequenced in a study of blood T cell repertoires in COVID-19. Method: immunoSEQ multiplex PCR; TCRdb's copy keeps in-frame clones and lacks some. The sample contains about 210,000 clones, 89% of which appear only once. The sample taken for sequencing was peripheral blood. These receptors were obtained from a woman between 35 and 50 years old with acute or convalescent COVID-19.

To note about this clone: The same CDR3 is also encoded by other DNA sequences in this sample. The J gene is TRBJ2-3, the V gene TRBV12-3 or TRBV12-4, with D possibly being TRBD1 (6 bases). This CDR3 is built from 13 residues. The V gene lost 5 bases and the J gene lost 3 bases, with 9 bases spanning the gap. CDR3 amino acids: CASSVQGTDTQYF. As DNA, the CDR3 is TGTGCCAGCAGTGTACAGGGTACAGATACGCAGTATTTT.

The V call is TRBV21-1, the J call TRBJ1-2. TRBV21-1 is an annotated pseudogene. The CDR3 extends over 15 amino acids. CDR3 bases: TGTGCCAGCAGCAAAGTTAGGGAGGGAGCCTATGGCTACACCTTC. It encodes CASSKVREGAYGYTF.

This clone turned up a few times. The chain recombines TRBV19 with TRBJ2-3; 7 positions match TRBD2. The germline gives CDR1 LNHDA, CDR2 SQIVND (reference sequence). Unmatched junction bases numbered 6, after V lost 6 bases and J lost 3 bases. The CDR3 has 14 residues. CDR3 sequence (DNA): TGTGCCAGTAGGCCCAGCGGGGATACAGATACGCAGTATTTT. Its protein product is CASRPSGDTDTQYF.

DNA of the CDR3: TGTGCCAGCAGCCAACCTACTAGCGGGGGTCGACAAGAGACCCAGTACTTC. Amino acid sequence: CASSQPTSGGRQETQYF. The gene calls are TRBV4-2 and TRBJ2-5; 11 nucleotides match TRBD2. The germline V gene has CDR1 LGHNA and CDR2 YNFKEQ. The CDR3 sequence is 17 residues long. With V trimmed by 2 bases and J by 2 bases, 7 bases remained unmatched.

J is TRBJ1-2 and V is TRBV9; weak D call: TRBD1 (5 bases). Germline V lookup: CDR1 SGDLS, CDR2 YYNGEE. V was shortened by 0 bases and J by 2 bases, with 8 bases between the two germline ends. The CDR3 runs to 14 residues. CDR3 nucleotides: TGTGCCAGCAGCGTAGCAGGGTCCAACTATGGCTACACCTTC. The encoded protein is CASSVAGSNYGYTF.

The V call is TRBV10-3, the J call TRBJ1-2; D gene ambiguous. Trimming left V 0 bases short and J 1 base short, with 12 bases between. This CDR3 is built from 16 residues. CDR1 and CDR2 from the germline V gene are ENHRY and SYGVKD. The CDR3 sequence: CAISESSLVLNYGYTF. CDR3 coding DNA: TGTGCCATCAGTGAGTCGAGTTTAGTACTTAACTATGGCTACACCTTC.

The chain is built from TRBV9 and TRBJ2-3; perhaps TRBD2 as D (5 bases). Germline-derived CDR1 and CDR2 are SGDLS and YYNGEE. Between the trimmed V and J ends, which lost 2 bases and 5 bases, there was a span of 6 bases. This CDR3 comprises 12 residues. The CDR3 loop is CASSVEGDTQYF. The CDR3 DNA reads TGTGCCAGCAGCGTTGAGGGAGATACGCAGTATTTT.

The gene calls are TRBV28 and TRBJ2-7; TRBD1 agrees at 9 bases. The CDR3 loop spans 15 amino acids. The germline V gene has CDR1 MDHEN and CDR2 SYDVKM. Trimming at V came to 1 base and at J to 2 bases, leaving 3 bases not matched to a gene. The DNA for the CDR3 is TGTGCCAGCAGTTTATCGGACAGGGGTGCCTACGAGCAGTACGTC. Amino acids: CASSLSDRGAYEQYV.

The J gene is TRBJ2-2, the V gene TRBV19; no definite D call. The CDR3 extends over 13 amino acids. The ends were cut back, 5 bases at V and 6 bases at J, with 10 bases in the middle. CDR1 is LNHDA, CDR2 SQIVND, per germline (reference sequence). CDR3 bases: TGTGCCAGTAGTGGCTCGCCCCCCGGGGAGCTGTTTTTT. It encodes CASSGSPPGELFF.

Worth noting for this clone: One junction end disagrees with the germline gene, perhaps due to a read error. The gene calls are TRBV6-5 and TRBJ1-5; 7 bases match TRBD1. Germline V CDR1 and CDR2: MNHEY, SVGAGI. This CDR3 region has 15 residues. In DNA form, the CDR3 reads TGTGCCAGCAGTGACTCGAAAGGGGGCCGGCAGCCCCAGCATTTT. Translating it yields CASSDSKGGRQPQHF.

The chain couples TRBV27 to TRBJ1-6; D possibly corresponds to TRBD1 (6 bases). The CDR3 totals 15 residues. Germline loops: CDR1 MNHEY, CDR2 SMNVEV (reference sequence). With 5 bases removed from V and 7 bases from J, the gap between germline ends came to 15 bases. The CDR3 spells CASSAYRERNSPLHF. CDR3 in DNA: TGTGCCAGCAGTGCCTACAGGGAACGCAATTCACCCCTCCACTTT.

The chain employs TRBV9 and TRBJ1-1, with 9 bases aligning to TRBD1. CDR1 and CDR2 (germline): SGDLS, YYNGEE. CDR3 length: 14 amino acids. J was trimmed by 6 bases and V by 1 base; bases with no gene match: 4. CDR3 coding DNA: TGTGCCAGCAGCGTAACAGGGGGCTTGGCTGAAGCTTTCTTT. Translating it yields CASSVTGGLAEAFF.

The chain carries TRBV27 and TRBJ1-4; 9 bases are a match to TRBD1. Germline-derived CDR1 and CDR2 are MNHEY and SMNVEV (reference sequence). This CDR3 spans 14 amino acids. V was pared by 6 bases and J by 6 bases, with 5 bases of the junction left unmatched. The CDR3 DNA follows: TGTGCCAGCAGGTCCGGGACAGGGTATGAAAAACTGTTTTTT. Residues: CASRSGTGYEKLFF.

To note about this clone: This CDR3 is also generated by other DNA sequences in the sample. This chain connects TRBV5-4 to TRBJ1-1; no definite D call. The CDR3 runs to 13 residues. Germline assignment: CDR1 SGHNT and CDR2 YYREEE (reference sequence). Trimming stripped 2 bases from V and 1 base from J, with 6 bases between. The CDR3 loop is CASSLRGNTEAFF. The CDR3 DNA sequence: TGTGCCAGCAGCTTACGGGGGAACACTGAAGCTTTCTTT.

The V call is TRBV2, the J call TRBJ1-2; D is ambiguous. V was shortened by 5 bases and J by 0 bases, with 13 bases between the two germline ends. The CDR3 contains 15 residues. CDR1 is SNHLY and CDR2 is FYNNEI in the germline V gene. The CDR3 DNA reads TGTGCCAGCAGTACCGCTCCACTAGCTAACTATGGCTACACCTTC. Encoded protein: CASSTAPLANYGYTF.

This sequence joins TRBV27 and TRBJ2-5; 9 bases line up with TRBD1. This CDR3 is built from 17 residues. V was clipped by 5 bases and J by 5 bases; unmatched bases: 15. Germline V gene sequence: CDR1 MNHEY, CDR2 SMNVEV (reference sequence). The DNA for the CDR3 is TGTGCCAGCAGTCCACATCTCGGACAGGGGCATCACGAGACCCAGTACTTC. This gives the protein CASSPHLGQGHHETQYF.

The gene calls are TRBV3-1 (or the pseudogene TRBV3-2) and TRBJ1-1; D perhaps matches TRBD1 (5 bases). Germline V gives CDR1 LGHDT, CDR2 YNNKEL (reference sequence). Between the trimmed V and J ends, which lost 1 base and 6 bases, there was a span of 9 bases. The CDR3 extends over 13 amino acids. In DNA, the CDR3 is TGTGCCAGCAGCCAAGTTCAGGGCTCTGAAGCTTTCTTT. This sequence encodes CASSQVQGSEAFF.

This clone has just a few counts. The chain recombines TRBV11-2 with TRBJ1-1; a possible D gene is TRBD1 (5 bases). V was cut by 10 bases and J by 1 base, with 10 bases left in between. The CDR3 has 12 residues. Germline CDR1 and CDR2: SGHAT and FQNNGV. The CDR3, as DNA: TGTGCCACTACCACAGGGAACACTGAAGCTTTCTTT. Translated, it gives CATTTGNTEAFF.

J is TRBJ2-1 and V is TRBV6-1; the D gene is possibly TRBD1 (7 bases). CDR3 length equals 16 residues. Trimming shortened V by 4 bases and J by 0 bases, and 13 bases separated the two germline ends. Looked up from germline, CDR1 is MNHNS and CDR2 is SASEGT. In nucleotides, the CDR3 is TGTGCCAGCAGTGGGAGGGGGCCAAGCTCCTACAATGAGCAGTTCTTC. This codes for CASSGRGPSSYNEQFF.

CDR3 in DNA: TGCGCCAGCAGCCAAGGGGGGGCGCCTGAAAAACTGTTTTTT. Translated: CASSQGGAPEKLFF. The rearrangement joins TRBV5-1 to TRBJ1-4, with a weak D call TRBD1 (6 bases). The germline V and J ends were trimmed by 4 bases and 7 bases, with 14 bases remaining between them. Germline assignment: CDR1 SGHRS and CDR2 YFSETQ. The CDR3 length is 14 residues. Full variable domain (missing parts from reference TRBV5-1 and TRBJ1-4): KAGVTQTPRYLIKTRGQQVTLSCSPISGHRSVSWYQQTPGQGLQFLFEYFSETQRNKGNFPGRFSGRQFSNSRSEMNVSTLELGDSALYLCASSQGGAPEKLFFGSGTQLSVL.